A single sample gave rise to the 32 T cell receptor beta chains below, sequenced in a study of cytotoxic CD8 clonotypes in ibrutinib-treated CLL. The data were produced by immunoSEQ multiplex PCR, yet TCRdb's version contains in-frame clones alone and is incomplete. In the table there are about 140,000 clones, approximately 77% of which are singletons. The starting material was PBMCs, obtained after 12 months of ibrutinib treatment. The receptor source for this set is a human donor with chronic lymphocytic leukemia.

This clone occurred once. The CDR3 reads CASSFRDPNTGELFF. CDR3 bases: TGTGCCAGCAGCTTCCGGGACCCAAACACCGGGGAGCTGTTTTTT. J is TRBJ2-2 and V is TRBV7-8; tentatively, D is TRBD1 or TRBD2 (5 bases each). The CDR3 length is 15 residues. The V gene lost 3 bases and the J gene lost 2 bases, with 10 bases spanning the gap. Germline CDR1 SGHVS, CDR2 FQNEAQ. Full variable domain (rest looked up from reference TRBV7-8 and TRBJ2-2): GAGVSQSPRYKVAKRGQDVALRCDPISGHVSLFWYQQALGQGPEFLTYFQNEAQLDKSGLPSDRFFAERPEGSVSTLKIQRTQQEDSAVYLCASSFRDPNTGELFFGEGSRLTVL.

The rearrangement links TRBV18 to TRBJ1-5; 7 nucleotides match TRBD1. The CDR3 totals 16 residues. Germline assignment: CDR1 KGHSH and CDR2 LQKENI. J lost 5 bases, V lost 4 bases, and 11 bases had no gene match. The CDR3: CASSLTNKGQDQPQHF. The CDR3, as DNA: TGTGCCAGCTCACTGACGAATAAAGGACAGGATCAGCCCCAGCATTTT. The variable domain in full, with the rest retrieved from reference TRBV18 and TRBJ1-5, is NAGVMQNPRHLVRRRGQEARLRCSPMKGHSHVYWYRQLPEEGLKFMVYLQKENIIDESGMPKERFSAEFPKEGPSILRIQQVVRGDSAAYFCASSLTNKGQDQPQHFGDGTRLSIL.

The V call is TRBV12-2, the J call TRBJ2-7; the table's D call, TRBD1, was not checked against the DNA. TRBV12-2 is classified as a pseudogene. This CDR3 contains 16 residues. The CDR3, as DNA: TGTGCAAGTCGCTTAGTCGGGGACAGGAGTCCCTACGAGCAGTACTTC. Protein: CASRLVGDRSPYEQYF.

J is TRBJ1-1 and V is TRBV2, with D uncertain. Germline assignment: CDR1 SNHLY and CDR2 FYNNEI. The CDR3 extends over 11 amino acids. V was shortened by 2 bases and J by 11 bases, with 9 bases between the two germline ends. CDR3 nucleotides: TGTGCCAGCAGTGAAACCGGGATTGCTTTCTTT. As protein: CASSETGIAFF.

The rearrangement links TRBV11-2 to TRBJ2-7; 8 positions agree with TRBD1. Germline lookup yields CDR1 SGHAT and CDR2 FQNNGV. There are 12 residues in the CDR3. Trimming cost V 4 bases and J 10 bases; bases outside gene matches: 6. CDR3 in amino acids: CASSSDRGSQYF. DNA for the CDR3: TGTGCCAGCAGCTCCGACAGGGGATCCCAGTACTTC.

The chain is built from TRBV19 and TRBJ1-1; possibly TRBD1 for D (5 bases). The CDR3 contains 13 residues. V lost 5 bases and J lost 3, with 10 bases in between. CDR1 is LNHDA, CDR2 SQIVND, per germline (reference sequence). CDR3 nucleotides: TGTGCCAGTAGTTTGGGGGGGGACACTGAAGCTTTCTTT. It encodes CASSLGGDTEAFF.

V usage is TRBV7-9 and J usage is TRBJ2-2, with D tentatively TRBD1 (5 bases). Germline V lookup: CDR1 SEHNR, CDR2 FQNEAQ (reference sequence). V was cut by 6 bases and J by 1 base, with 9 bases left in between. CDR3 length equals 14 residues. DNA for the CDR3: TGTGCCAGCAGAATTACAGGGAACACCGGGGAGCTGTTTTTT. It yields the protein CASRITGNTGELFF.

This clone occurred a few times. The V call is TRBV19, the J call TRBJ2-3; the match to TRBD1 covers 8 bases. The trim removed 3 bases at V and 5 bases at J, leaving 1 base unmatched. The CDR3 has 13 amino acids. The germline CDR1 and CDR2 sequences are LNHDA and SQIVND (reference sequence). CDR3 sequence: CASSITGGDTQYF. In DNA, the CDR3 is TGTGCCAGTAGTATCACAGGGGGAGATACGCAGTATTTT.

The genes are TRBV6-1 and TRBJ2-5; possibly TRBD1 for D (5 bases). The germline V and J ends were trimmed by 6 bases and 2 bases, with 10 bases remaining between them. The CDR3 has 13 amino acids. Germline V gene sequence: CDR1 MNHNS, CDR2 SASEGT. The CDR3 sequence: CASRGRVQETQYF. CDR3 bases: TGTGCCAGCAGGGGCAGGGTGCAAGAGACCCAGTACTTC.

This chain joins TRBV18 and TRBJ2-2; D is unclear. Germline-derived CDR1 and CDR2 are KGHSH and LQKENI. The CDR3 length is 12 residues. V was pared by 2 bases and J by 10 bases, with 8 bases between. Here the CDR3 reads CASSPKEKELFF. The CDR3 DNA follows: TGTGCCAGCTCACCAAAGGAAAAGGAGCTGTTTTTT. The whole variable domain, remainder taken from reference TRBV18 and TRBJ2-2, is NAGVMQNPRHLVRRRGQEARLRCSPMKGHSHVYWYRQLPEEGLKFMVYLQKENIIDESGMPKERFSAEFPKEGPSILRIQQVVRGDSAAYFCASSPKEKELFFGEGSRLTVL.

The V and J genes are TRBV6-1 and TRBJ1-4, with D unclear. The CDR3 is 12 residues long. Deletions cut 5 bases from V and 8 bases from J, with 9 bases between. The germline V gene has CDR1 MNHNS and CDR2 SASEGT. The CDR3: CASSLIEEKLFF. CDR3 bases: TGTGCCAGCAGTCTAATAGAGGAAAAACTGTTTTTT.

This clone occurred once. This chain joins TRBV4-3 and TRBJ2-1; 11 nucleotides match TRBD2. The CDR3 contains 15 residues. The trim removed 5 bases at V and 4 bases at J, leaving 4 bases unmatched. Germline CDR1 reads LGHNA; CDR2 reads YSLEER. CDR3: CASSDRLAGYNEQFF. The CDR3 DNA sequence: TGCGCCAGCAGCGATAGACTAGCGGGGTACAATGAGCAGTTCTTC.

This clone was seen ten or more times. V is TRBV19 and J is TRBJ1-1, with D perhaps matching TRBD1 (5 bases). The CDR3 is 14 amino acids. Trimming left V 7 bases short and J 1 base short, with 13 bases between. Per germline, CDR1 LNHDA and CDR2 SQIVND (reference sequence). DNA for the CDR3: TGTGCCAGTAACCCCGGGGCGAGGAACACTGAAGCTTTCTTT. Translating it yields CASNPGARNTEAFF.

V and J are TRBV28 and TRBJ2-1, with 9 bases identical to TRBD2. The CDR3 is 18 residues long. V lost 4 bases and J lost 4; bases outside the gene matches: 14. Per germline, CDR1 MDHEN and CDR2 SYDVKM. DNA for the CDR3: TGTGCCAGCAGTTCCGTAACTAGCGGGTTCTCCAGATACAATGAGCAGTTCTTC. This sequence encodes CASSSVTSGFSRYNEQFF.

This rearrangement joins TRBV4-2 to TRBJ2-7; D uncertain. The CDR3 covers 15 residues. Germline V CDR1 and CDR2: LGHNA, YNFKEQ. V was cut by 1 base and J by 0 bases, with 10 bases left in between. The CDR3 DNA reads TGTGCCAGCAGCCAAGGGCCCCAGGTCTCCTACGAGCAGTACTTC. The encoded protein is CASSQGPQVSYEQYF.

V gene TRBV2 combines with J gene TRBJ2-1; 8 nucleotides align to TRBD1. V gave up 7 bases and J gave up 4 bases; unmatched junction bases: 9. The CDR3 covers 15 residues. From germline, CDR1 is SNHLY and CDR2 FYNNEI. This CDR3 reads CASTHRGFQYNEQFF. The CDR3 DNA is TGTGCCAGCACTCACAGGGGGTTTCAGTACAATGAGCAGTTCTTC.

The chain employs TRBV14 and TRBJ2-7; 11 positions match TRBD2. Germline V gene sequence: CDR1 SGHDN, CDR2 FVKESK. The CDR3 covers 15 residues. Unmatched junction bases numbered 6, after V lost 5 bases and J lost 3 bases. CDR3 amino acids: CASSLLGTSGYEQYF. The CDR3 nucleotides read TGTGCCAGCAGCTTACTAGGGACTAGCGGCTACGAGCAGTACTTC.

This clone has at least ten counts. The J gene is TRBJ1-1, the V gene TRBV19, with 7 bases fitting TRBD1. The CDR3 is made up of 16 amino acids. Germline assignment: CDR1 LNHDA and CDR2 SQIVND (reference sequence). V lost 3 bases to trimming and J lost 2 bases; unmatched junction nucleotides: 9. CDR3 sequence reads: CASSMGMGQPNTEAFF. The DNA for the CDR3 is TGTGCCAGTAGTATGGGTATGGGACAGCCCAACACTGAAGCTTTCTTT.

CDR3 coding DNA: TGCGCCGCGGTAGCGGGAGGCCGGTACGAGCAGTACTTC. It is translated as CAAVAGGRYEQYF. V usage is TRBV10-2 and J usage is TRBJ2-7; TRBD2 agrees at 10 bases. The V segment lost 11 bases and the J segment 4 bases; nucleotides outside the gene matches: 8. The CDR3 runs to 13 residues. CDR1 WSHSY and CDR2 SAAADI come from the germline V gene.

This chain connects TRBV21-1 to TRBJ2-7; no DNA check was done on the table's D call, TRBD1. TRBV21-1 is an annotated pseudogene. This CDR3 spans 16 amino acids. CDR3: CASSKDRLGAIYEQYF. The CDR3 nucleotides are TGTGCCAGCAGCAAAGACCGATTGGGGGCGATCTACGAGCAGTACTTC.

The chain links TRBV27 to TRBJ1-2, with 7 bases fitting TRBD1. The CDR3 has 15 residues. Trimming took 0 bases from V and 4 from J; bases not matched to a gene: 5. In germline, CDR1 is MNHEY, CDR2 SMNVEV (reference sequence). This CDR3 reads CASSLSSGQFYGYTF. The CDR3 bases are TGTGCCAGCAGTTTATCCTCGGGACAGTTCTATGGCTACACCTTC.

The CDR3 DNA follows: TGTGCCAGCAGCTTAGCCACGAACACCGGGGAGCTGTTTTTT. This sequence encodes CASSLATNTGELFF. The V and J genes are TRBV11-2 and TRBJ2-2; no clear D gene. Trimming took off 1 base at V and 0 bases at J, with 3 bases between the two ends. Germline lookup yields CDR1 SGHAT and CDR2 FQNNGV. The CDR3 loop spans 14 amino acids. Full variable domain (rest looked up from reference TRBV11-2 and TRBJ2-2): EAGVAQSPRYKIIEKRQSVAFWCNPISGHATLYWYQQILGQGPKLLIQFQNNGVVDDSQLPKDRFSAERLKGVDSTLKIQPAKLEDSAVYLCASSLATNTGELFFGEGSRLTVL.

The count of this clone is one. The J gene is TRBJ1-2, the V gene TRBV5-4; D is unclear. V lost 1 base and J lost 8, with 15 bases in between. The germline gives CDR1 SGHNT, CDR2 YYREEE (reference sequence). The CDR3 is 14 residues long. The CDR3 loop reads CASSLFYTPLGYTF. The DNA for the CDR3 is TGTGCCAGCAGCTTGTTCTACACCCCCTTGGGCTACACCTTC.

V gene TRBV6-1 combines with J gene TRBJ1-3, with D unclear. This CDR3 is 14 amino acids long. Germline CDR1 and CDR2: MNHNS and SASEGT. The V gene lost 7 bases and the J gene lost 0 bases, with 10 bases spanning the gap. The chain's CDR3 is CASTRMNSGNTIYF. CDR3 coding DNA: TGTGCCAGCACCCGGATGAACTCTGGAAACACCATATATTTT.

The CDR3 here is CASSTGGGENQPQHF. For the CDR3, the DNA is TGTGCCAGTAGCACAGGGGGTGGAGAGAACCAGCCCCAGCATTTT. The rearrangement joins TRBV19 to TRBJ1-5; 8 bases align to TRBD1. This CDR3 is 15 amino acids long. CDR1 LNHDA and CDR2 SQIVND come from the germline V gene (reference sequence). V trimming: 6 bases; J trimming: 7 bases; junction bases outside the gene matches: 11.

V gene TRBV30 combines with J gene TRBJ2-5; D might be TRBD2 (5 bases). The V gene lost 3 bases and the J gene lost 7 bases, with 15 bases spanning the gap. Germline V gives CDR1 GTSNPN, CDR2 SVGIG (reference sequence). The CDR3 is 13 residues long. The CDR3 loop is CAWRAQTSGTQYF. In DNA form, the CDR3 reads TGTGCCTGGAGGGCCCAGACCAGCGGGACCCAGTACTTC.

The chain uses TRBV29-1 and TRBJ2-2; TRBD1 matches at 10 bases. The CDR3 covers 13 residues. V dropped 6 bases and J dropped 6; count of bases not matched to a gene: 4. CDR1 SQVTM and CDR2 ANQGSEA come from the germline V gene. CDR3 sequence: CSVDRGRSGELFF. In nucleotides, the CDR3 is TGCAGCGTAGACAGGGGGCGCTCCGGGGAGCTGTTTTTT.

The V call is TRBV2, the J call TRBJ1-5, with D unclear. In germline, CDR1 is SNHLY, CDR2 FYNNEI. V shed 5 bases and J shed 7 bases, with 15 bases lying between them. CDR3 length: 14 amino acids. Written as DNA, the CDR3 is TGTGCCAGCAGTCTAAGCGGGGTCGGGCAGCCCCAGCATTTT. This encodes CASSLSGVGQPQHF.

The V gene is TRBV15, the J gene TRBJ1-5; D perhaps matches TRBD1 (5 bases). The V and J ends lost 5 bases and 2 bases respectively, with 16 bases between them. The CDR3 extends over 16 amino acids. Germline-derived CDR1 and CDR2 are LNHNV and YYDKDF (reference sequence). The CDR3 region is CATSRLSGVGNQPQHF. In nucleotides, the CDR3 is TGTGCCACCAGCCGACTATCGGGGGTGGGCAATCAGCCCCAGCATTTT.

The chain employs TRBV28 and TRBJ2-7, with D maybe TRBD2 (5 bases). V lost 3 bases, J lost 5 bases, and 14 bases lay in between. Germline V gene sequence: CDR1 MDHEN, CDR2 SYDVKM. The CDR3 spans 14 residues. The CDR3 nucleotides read TGTGCCAGCAGTTTTACGAGGGCGGATCACGAGCAGTACTTC. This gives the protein CASSFTRADHEQYF.

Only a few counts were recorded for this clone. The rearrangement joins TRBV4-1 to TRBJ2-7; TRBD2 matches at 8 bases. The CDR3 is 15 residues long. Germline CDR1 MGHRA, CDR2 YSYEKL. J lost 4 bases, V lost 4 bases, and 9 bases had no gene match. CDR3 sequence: CASSPGIGLAYEQYF. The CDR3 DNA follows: TGCGCCAGCAGCCCAGGGATAGGACTAGCTTACGAGCAGTACTTC.

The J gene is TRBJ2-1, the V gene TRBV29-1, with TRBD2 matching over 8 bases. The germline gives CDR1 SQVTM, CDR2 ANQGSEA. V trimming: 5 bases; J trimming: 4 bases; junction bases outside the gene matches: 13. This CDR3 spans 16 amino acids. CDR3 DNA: TGCAGCGTTTTAAATAGCGGGACCGTCATTTACAATGAGCAGTTCTTC. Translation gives CSVLNSGTVIYNEQFF.